The 16 T cell receptor beta chains below were found in one sample sequenced in a study of blood T cell repertoires in COVID-19. Clones were read by immunoSEQ multiplex PCR, and TCRdb kept only the in-frame ones, dropping some. The top ten clones hold around 4% of a sample with around 93,000 clones, 70% to 90% of them seen once. The sequenced sample was peripheral blood. These receptors all come from a man in his fifties or sixties with acute or convalescent COVID-19.

This clone was found many times. This chain joins TRBV7-2 and TRBJ2-1; 11 positions agree with TRBD2. The CDR3 sequence is 15 residues long. Germline CDR1 is SGHTA and CDR2 is FQGNSA. With 6 bases clipped from V and 7 bases from J, the junction kept 8 bases outside the gene matches. CDR3 sequence (DNA): TGTGCCAGCAGTCCGGTAGCGGGAGGGGTAAATGAGCAGTTCTTC. It yields the protein CASSPVAGGVNEQFF.

The chain carries TRBV15 and TRBJ1-1, with TRBD1 as a possible D gene (6 bases). V lost 2 bases to trimming and J lost 1 base, with 14 bases between them. Germline V gene data show CDR1 as LNHNV and CDR2 as YYDKDF (reference sequence). The CDR3 consists of 16 residues. The CDR3 region is CATSRSRGASNTEAFF. In nucleotides, the CDR3 is TGTGCCACCAGCAGATCGCGGGGGGCCTCGAACACTGAAGCTTTCTTT.

CDR3 DNA: TGTGCCAGCAGCGACACGACAGATCCCTATAATTCACCCCTCCACTTT. Residues: CASSDTTDPYNSPLHF. The chain has TRBV9 and TRBJ1-6; the D gene is possibly TRBD1 (5 bases). Germline V CDR1 and CDR2: SGDLS, YYNGEE. The CDR3 runs 16 residues. V gave up 3 bases and J gave up 2 bases, with 12 bases separating them.

The rearrangement links TRBV7-8 to TRBJ1-1; D is undetermined. The germline V and J ends were trimmed by 1 base and 7 bases, with 10 bases remaining between them. CDR1 and CDR2 from the germline V gene are SGHVS and FQNEAQ. There are 13 residues in the CDR3. CDR3 region: CASSLGFEGEAFF. In DNA, the CDR3 is TGTGCCAGCAGCTTAGGGTTCGAGGGTGAAGCTTTCTTT.

V gene TRBV7-8 combines with J gene TRBJ2-2; D not resolved. The CDR3 runs 13 residues. The germline V gene has CDR1 SGHVS and CDR2 FQNEAQ. V was pared by 2 bases and J by 5 bases, with 6 bases between. The CDR3 loop is CASSLSWTGELFF. CDR3 coding DNA: TGTGCCAGCAGCTTAAGCTGGACCGGGGAGCTGTTTTTT.

The rearrangement links TRBV10-1 to TRBJ1-2, with unresolved D. The CDR3 consists of 12 residues. Trimming took off 3 bases at V and 1 base at J, with 3 bases between the two ends. Germline V lookup: CDR1 WNHNN, CDR2 SYGVQD (reference sequence). The CDR3 loop is CASSDLNYGYTF. CDR3 nucleotides: TGCGCCAGCAGTGACCTTAACTATGGCTACACCTTC.

This chain uses TRBV29-1 with TRBJ2-2; unclear D gene. The germline CDR1 and CDR2 sequences are SQVTM and ANQGSEA. CDR3 length: 15 amino acids. The V end lost 1 base, the J end lost 3 bases, and 12 bases lay between the germline ends. DNA of the CDR3: TGCAGCGTTGAAGCGCGTGGTGTGCACACCGGGGAGCTGTTTTTT. It specifies CSVEARGVHTGELFF.

The chain is built from TRBV19 and TRBJ2-6, with D possibly being TRBD1 (6 bases). This CDR3 has 16 residues. V gave up 6 bases and J gave up 4 bases, with 16 bases separating them. The germline gives CDR1 LNHDA, CDR2 SQIVND (reference sequence). The CDR3 here is CASRVTGLSGANVLTF. DNA of the CDR3: TGTGCCAGTAGAGTTACAGGGCTTTCCGGGGCCAACGTCCTGACTTTC.

The J gene is TRBJ2-5, the V gene TRBV19; 7 bases line up with TRBD1. This CDR3 contains 13 residues. Germline CDR1 reads LNHDA; CDR2 reads SQIVND (reference sequence). With 5 bases clipped from V and 1 base from J, the junction kept 1 base outside the gene matches. The CDR3 sequence is CASSWDSQETQYF. CDR3 DNA sequence: TGTGCCAGTAGTTGGGACAGCCAAGAGACCCAGTACTTC.

V is TRBV2 and J is TRBJ1-1; D is uncertain. The germline CDR1 and CDR2 sequences are SNHLY and FYNNEI. The CDR3 totals 13 residues. The germline V and J ends were trimmed by 3 bases and 3 bases, with 8 bases remaining between them. CDR3 nucleotide sequence: TGTGCCAGCAGTGAGGGAGGCCACACTGAAGCTTTCTTT. Translation: CASSEGGHTEAFF.

In this sample, this clone turned up once. V gene TRBV5-6 combines with J gene TRBJ1-1; 9 positions agree with TRBD1. This CDR3 has 15 amino acids. From germline, CDR1 is SGHDT and CDR2 YYEEEE. The trim removed 4 bases at V and 1 base at J, leaving 5 bases unmatched. The CDR3, as DNA: TGTGCCAGCAGCCAGGACAGGGGAAAGAACACTGAAGCTTTCTTT. This gives the protein CASSQDRGKNTEAFF.

The chain combines TRBV2 with TRBJ1-2; D gene unclear. CDR1 SNHLY and CDR2 FYNNEI come from the germline V gene. CDR3 length: 12 amino acids. V was trimmed by 4 bases and J by 7 bases, leaving 10 bases between them. This CDR3 is CASSAGPGGYTF. The DNA of the CDR3 is TGTGCCAGCAGTGCTGGTCCGGGTGGCTACACCTTC.

The CDR3 region has the DNA TGCAGCGCTGGACAACAGAACACTGAAGCTTTCTTT. Amino acids: CSAGQQNTEAFF. The chain carries TRBV29-1 and TRBJ1-1, with D perhaps TRBD1 (5 bases). Per germline, CDR1 SQVTM and CDR2 ANQGSEA. The CDR3 sequence is 12 residues long. Trimming took off 7 bases at V and 1 base at J, with 10 bases between the two ends.

This sequence joins TRBV6-4 and TRBJ1-2; 7 positions agree with TRBD1. Per germline, CDR1 MRHNA and CDR2 SNTAGT. The junction had 11 bases not matched to a gene; V was cut back by 6 bases and J by 4 bases. The CDR3 totals 15 residues. CDR3 residues: CASSLTGTDFYGYTF. CDR3 nucleotides: TGTGCCAGCAGCCTCACCGGGACAGACTTCTATGGCTACACCTTC.

This rearrangement joins TRBV29-1 to TRBJ1-4; D ambiguous. The CDR3 is 11 residues long. Germline CDR1 is SQVTM and CDR2 is ANQGSEA. Trimming took 4 bases from V and 9 from J, leaving 9 bases between them. The chain's CDR3 is CSVGEEKKLFF. The CDR3 DNA is TGCAGCGTTGGGGAGGAGAAAAAACTGTTTTTT. The whole variable domain, remainder taken from reference TRBV29-1 and TRBJ1-4, is SAVISQKPSRDICQRGTSLTIQCQVDSQVTMMFWYRQQPGQSLTLIATANQGSEATYESGFVIDKFPISRPNLTFSTLTVSNMSPEDSSIYLCSVGEEKKLFFGSGTQLSVL.

The chain is built from TRBV29-1 and TRBJ2-5, with 9 bases aligning to TRBD1. V lost 8 bases and J lost 5; bases outside the gene matches: 12. This CDR3 is 14 amino acids long. Germline-derived CDR1 and CDR2 are SQVTM and ANQGSEA. DNA of the CDR3: TGCAGCTCCACCGACAGGGGGTCAGGGGAGACCCAGTACTTC. Translated: CSSTDRGSGETQYF.